Reported below is one T cell receptor beta chain. Individuals aged about 18 to 90 years were recruited from some 26 US areas. The data derive from a study of blood T cell repertoires in COVID-19. Study background: Researchers got acute and convalescent COVID-19 samples from the United States, Italy and Spain.

Germline V lookup: CDR1 SGDLS, CDR2 YYNGEE. The V end lost 3 bases, the J end lost 4 bases, and 15 bases lay between the germline ends. The CDR3 length is 15 residues. Assay used: immunoSEQ multiplex PCR; TCRdb lists only in-frame clones, some missing. The table lists 300,000 to 400,000 clones, approximately 90% of them singletons. The V gene is TRBV9, the J gene TRBJ2-3; D may be TRBD2 (6 bases). This receptor was identified in a woman aged 18-35 years who had recovered from COVID-19. The sample consisted of PBMCs or T cells enriched from blood (not recorded which). Here the CDR3 DNA reads TGTGCCAGCAGCGAGGCCGGACTACCTCCAGATACGCAGTATTTT. It translates to CASSEAGLPPDTQYF. The full variable domain, its missing parts supplied by reference TRBV9 and TRBJ2-3, is DSGVTQTPKHLITATGQRVTLRCSPRSGDLSVYWYQQSLDQGLQFLIQYYNGEERAKGNILERFSAQQFPDLHSELNLSSLELGDSALYFCASSEAGLPPDTQYFGPGTRLTVL.